The present T cell receptor (beta chain) was sequenced within a study of blood T cell repertoires in COVID-19. Study overall: Some COVID-19 samples were acute and others convalescent; all came from the United States, Italy and Spain. The analysed material was cDNA or gDNA that came from T cells, B-cell-depleted T cells, or PBMCs.

CDR3 length: 15 residues. Germline CDR1 reads MGHRA; CDR2 reads YSYEKL. The J segment lost 6 bases and the V segment lost 4 bases, leaving 6 bases of the junction unmatched. The authors' processing: Reference gene primer amplification gave estimated nucleated cell counts. Produced via immunoSEQ multiplex PCR; TCRdb's table is partial and in-frame only. D and trimming come from the DNA, and the V and J calls and clone size come from that table. The sample lists approximately 100,000 clones, around 81% occurring once. The chain uses TRBV4-1 and TRBJ1-5, with 10 positions matching TRBD1. This sequence originates from a human donor in a cohort sampled during active COVID-19. Sequencing input: peripheral blood. The CDR3 sequence: CASSRTGDRGQPQHF. CDR3 DNA sequence: TGCGCCAGCAGCCGAACCGGGGACAGGGGTCAGCCCCAGCATTTT.